This paragraph reports one TCR beta chain. The data originate from a study of blood T cell repertoires in COVID-19. Clones were sequenced by immunoSEQ multiplex PCR, and TCRdb holds only the in-frame ones, with some missing. The repertoire holds about 130,000 clones, with 65% to 85% as singletons. The source material was peripheral blood. The receptor was isolated from a man between 65 and 79 years old with acute or convalescent COVID-19.

The CDR3 DNA sequence: TGTGCCAGCAGCCAAGGGGGGGTATTAGCCAAAAACATTCAGTACTTC. It yields the protein CASSQGGVLAKNIQYF. The rearrangement links TRBV3-1 (or the pseudogene TRBV3-2) to TRBJ2-4, with a possible D match to TRBD2 (6 bases). V lost 1 base to trimming and J lost 0 bases, with 10 bases between them. Germline-derived CDR1 and CDR2 are LGHDT and YNNKEL (reference sequence). The CDR3 length is 16 residues.